The 29 T cell receptor beta chains presented below share a single source sample, sequenced in a study of T cells in Graves' hyperthyroidism and ophthalmopathy. Amplification of TCR beta CDR3 regions used RNA as the template. First-round RT-PCR with HTBI primers amplified the TCR CDR3 region. TCRdb called the multiplex PCR reads again in MiXCR, with one record for every CDR3 protein. The sample lists about 590,000 distinct CDR3 sequences, 15% to 19% occurring once. Input material: blood. The receptors here all came from a woman aged 30 to 39 with Graves' hyperthyroidism.

This clonotype was counted a few times. V gene TRBV7-9 combines with J gene TRBJ2-7; D is perhaps TRBD1 (6 bases). Germline V gene lookup returns CDR1 SEHNR and CDR2 FQNEAQ (reference sequence). V was trimmed by 9 bases and J by 3 bases, leaving 18 bases between them. The CDR3 is made up of 14 amino acids. CDR3 region: CASNEGDNYYEQYF. Written as DNA, the CDR3 is TGTGCCAGTAACGAGGGGGACAACTACTACGAGCAGTACTTC.

This clonotype was recorded at least ten times. The V call is TRBV12-5, the J call TRBJ2-7; possible D gene TRBD2, 5 bases. The CDR3 runs to 14 residues. Germline V gene sequence: CDR1 LGHNT, CDR2 FRNRAP. The V gene lost 1 base and the J gene lost 4 bases, with 11 bases spanning the gap. CDR3 sequence (DNA): TGTGCTAGTGGTTTGGGGGGAGAGTCGTACGAGCAGTACTTC. Encoded protein: CASGLGGESYEQYF.

This chain joins TRBV9 and TRBJ2-1; D remains ambiguous. V gave up 0 bases and J gave up 3 bases, with 10 bases separating them. The CDR3 extends over 15 amino acids. The germline V gene encodes CDR1 SGDLS and CDR2 YYNGEE. CDR3 sequence reads: CASSVDRGYYNEQFF. The CDR3 DNA is TGTGCCAGCAGCGTAGATAGAGGCTACTACAATGAGCAGTTCTTC.

The chain is built from TRBV3-2 and TRBJ2-1; the table names TRBD2, a call not compared with the DNA. TRBV3-2 counts as a pseudogene. This CDR3 comprises 18 residues. CDR3 sequence reads: CASSQSTQRKSSYNEQFF. As DNA, the CDR3 is TGTGCCAGCAGCCAAAGTACCCAGCGGAAGAGCTCCTACAATGAGCAGTTCTTC.

This clonotype was picked up many times. The V call is TRBV18, the J call TRBJ1-1; perhaps TRBD1 as D (6 bases). Trimming removed 4 bases from V and 4 bases from J, with 10 bases in between. The CDR3 totals 13 residues. CDR1 is KGHSH and CDR2 is LQKENI in the germline V gene. CDR3 in amino acids: CASSQGVSTEAFF. The DNA of the CDR3 is TGTGCCAGCTCACAGGGGGTCAGCACTGAAGCTTTCTTT.

This chain uses TRBV19 with TRBJ2-7, with 12 bases aligning to TRBD2. The CDR3 runs 17 residues. Germline lookup yields CDR1 LNHDA and CDR2 SQIVND (reference sequence). With V trimmed by 9 bases and J by 7 bases, 19 bases remained unmatched. The CDR3 sequence: CASSTGLAGLTSREQYF. The CDR3 DNA is TGTGCCAGCTCTACGGGACTAGCGGGTCTCACGAGCCGTGAGCAGTACTTC.

This clonotype showed up many times. The chain is built from TRBV12-3 or TRBV12-4 and TRBJ2-5; 7 bases are a match to TRBD2. CDR3 length equals 14 residues. V lost 5 bases, J lost 9 bases, and 12 bases stayed unmatched. The CDR3, as DNA: TGTGCCAGCAGTCCTAGGACTAGAGCCTATGCCCAGTACTTC. This encodes CASSPRTRAYAQYF.

At least ten counts were recorded for this clonotype. The CDR3 is CASGTANTGELFF. The CDR3 nucleotides read TGTGCCAGCGGGACAGCGAACACCGGGGAGCTGTTTTTT. The rearrangement links TRBV6-1 to TRBJ2-2; 7 nucleotides align to TRBD1. Germline trimming cut 8 bases from V and 0 bases from J; bases unmatched to any gene: 0. This CDR3 spans 13 amino acids. The germline CDR1 and CDR2 sequences are MNHNS and SASEGT.

This chain links TRBV5-1 with TRBJ2-2, with 8 bases aligning to TRBD2. CDR3 length: 16 amino acids. With 6 bases clipped from V and 6 bases from J, the junction kept 13 bases outside the gene matches. Germline assignment: CDR1 SGHRS and CDR2 YFSETQ. CDR3 sequence (DNA): TGCGCCAGCATACTCTCGGGACTAGGGTCCTCCGGGGAGCTGTTTTTT. This sequence encodes CASILSGLGSSGELFF.

This clonotype was counted at least ten times. This chain connects TRBV6-1 to TRBJ2-1, with TRBD2 identical over 9 bases. Unmatched junction bases numbered 11, after V lost 5 bases and J lost 6 bases. This CDR3 is built from 16 residues. CDR1 is MNHNS, CDR2 SASEGT, per germline. In DNA, the CDR3 is TGTGCCAGCAGTTTCCTAGCGGGAAGGCCGGGCAATGAGCAGTTCTTC. Translation: CASSFLAGRPGNEQFF.

This clonotype appeared many times. This rearrangement joins TRBV11-2 to TRBJ2-3; 7 nucleotides align to TRBD2. This CDR3 region has 15 residues. The V and J ends lost 3 bases and 2 bases, in that order; junction bases with no gene match: 5. CDR1 is SGHAT, CDR2 FQNNGV, per germline. The chain's CDR3 is CASSLLAENTDTQYF. CDR3 bases: TGTGCCAGCAGCTTGCTAGCGGAAAACACAGATACGCAGTATTTT.

This clonotype was detected ten times or more. The J gene is TRBJ1-2, the V gene TRBV12-3 or TRBV12-4; the D gene is possibly TRBD1 (6 bases). This CDR3 spans 14 amino acids. V was trimmed by 6 bases and J by 4 bases, leaving 15 bases between them. CDR3 sequence reads: CASSPGARAYGYTF. Written as DNA, the CDR3 is TGTGCCAGCAGCCCAGGGGCCAGGGCCTATGGCTACACCTTC.

This clonotype was recorded many times. The V gene is TRBV5-1, the J gene TRBJ2-1, with D unclear. Germline values: CDR1 SGHRS, CDR2 YFSETQ. This CDR3 is 15 amino acids long. Deletions cut 2 bases from V and 4 bases from J, with 13 bases between. Here the CDR3 reads CASSFGQSPYNEQFF. The DNA for the CDR3 is TGCGCCAGCAGCTTCGGCCAGTCTCCTTACAATGAGCAGTTCTTC. Filled out from reference TRBV5-1 and TRBJ2-1, the complete variable domain reads KAGVTQTPRYLIKTRGQQVTLSCSPISGHRSVSWYQQTPGQGLQFLFEYFSETQRNKGNFPGRFSGRQFSNSRSEMNVSTLELGDSALYLCASSFGQSPYNEQFFGPGTRLTVL.

The rearrangement joins TRBV4-3 to TRBJ1-3; tentatively, D is TRBD1 (5 bases). V was pared by 0 bases and J by 5 bases, with 17 bases between. Per the germline V gene, CDR1 is LGHNA and CDR2 is YSLEER. The CDR3 contains 17 residues. CDR3 region: CASSQDVGPDTRNTIYF. The CDR3 DNA reads as TGCGCCAGCAGCCAAGACGTGGGGCCGGACACCAGAAACACCATATATTTT.

This clonotype occurred many times. V is TRBV5-1 and J is TRBJ2-7, with TRBD1 identical over 7 bases. CDR1 is SGHRS and CDR2 is YFSETQ in the germline V gene. This CDR3 comprises 14 residues. The V and J ends lost 4 bases and 3 bases, in that order; junction bases with no gene match: 7. CDR3 protein: CASSVTGSIYEQYF. The CDR3 DNA reads TGCGCCAGCAGCGTGACAGGGTCCATCTACGAGCAGTACTTC.

This clonotype was observed many times. The chain has TRBV20-1 and TRBJ2-1; 16 nucleotides line up with TRBD2. The junction had 4 bases not matched to a gene; V was cut back by 1 base and J by 1 base. The V gene's germline CDR1 is DFQATT and CDR2 SNEGSKA (reference sequence). This CDR3 comprises 18 residues. The CDR3 DNA sequence: TGCAGTGCTAGAGCGGGACTAGCGGGAGGGCCTTCCTACAATGAGCAGTTCTTC. It is translated as CSARAGLAGGPSYNEQFF.

The sample holds many counts of this clonotype. The V and J genes are TRBV29-1 and TRBJ1-2, with D perhaps TRBD1 (6 bases). The germline CDR1 and CDR2 sequences are SQVTM and ANQGSEA. Trimming took off 0 bases at V and 4 bases at J, with 15 bases between the two ends. The CDR3 runs to 15 residues. The CDR3 sequence is CSVEDLGQFSYGYTF. The CDR3 bases are TGCAGCGTTGAAGATCTTGGACAGTTCTCCTATGGCTACACCTTC. Using reference TRBV29-1 and TRBJ1-2 for the parts outside the CDR3, the full variable domain is SAVISQKPSRDICQRGTSLTIQCQVDSQVTMMFWYRQQPGQSLTLIATANQGSEATYESGFVIDKFPISRPNLTFSTLTVSNMSPEDSSIYLCSVEDLGQFSYGYTFGSGTRLTVV.

This clonotype was detected a few times. The J gene is TRBJ2-5, the V gene TRBV20-1; D unresolved. Germline CDR1 DFQATT, CDR2 SNEGSKA (reference sequence). The V end was cut by 3 bases, the J end by 5 bases, with 10 bases between. The CDR3 length is 12 residues. The CDR3: CSASWKSETQYF. The CDR3 DNA follows: TGCAGTGCTAGCTGGAAGTCGGAGACCCAGTACTTC.

The rearrangement joins TRBV4-3 to TRBJ2-7, with 7 bases matching TRBD1. CDR1 is LGHNA, CDR2 YSLEER, per germline. Losses at the gene ends were 0 bases for V and 2 bases for J; bases not matched to a gene: 1. The CDR3 is 14 residues long. The CDR3: CASSQERGPYEQYF. The CDR3, as DNA: TGCGCCAGCAGCCAAGAAAGGGGGCCCTACGAGCAGTACTTC.

In regard to this clonotype: A read error may explain this, as a much larger clone is one base away. The chain carries TRBV3-1 and TRBJ2-1; TRBD2 might be the D (6 bases). Germline loops: CDR1 LGHDT, CDR2 YNNKEL (reference sequence). The CDR3 is 17 amino acids. The DNA of the CDR3 is TGTGTCAGCAGCCCTCGAACCTTAGCGGACACTTACAATGAGCAGTTCTTC. Protein: CVSSPRTLADTYNEQFF.

This clonotype was seen a few times. The chain couples TRBV20-1 to TRBJ2-1; 8 nucleotides line up with TRBD1. The CDR3 has 16 amino acids. Per germline, CDR1 DFQATT and CDR2 SNEGSKA (reference sequence). J gave up 3 bases and V 5 bases, and 12 bases lay outside the gene matches. This CDR3 reads CSAPGQGGRYYNEQFF. The CDR3 nucleotides are TGCAGTGCTCCAGGACAGGGTGGTCGATACTACAATGAGCAGTTCTTC.

This clonotype was seen a handful of times. The chain combines TRBV12-3 or TRBV12-4 with TRBJ1-3; TRBD1 aligns across 7 bases. V was pared by 4 bases and J by 4 bases, with 10 bases of the junction left unmatched. CDR3 length: 16 residues. The CDR3 reads CASSWEGAGDGNTIYF. The CDR3 DNA sequence: TGTGCCAGCAGTTGGGAGGGGGCAGGGGACGGAAACACCATATATTTT.

This clonotype was counted many times. V usage is TRBV2 and J usage is TRBJ1-5; D uncertain. Deletions cut 6 bases from V and 6 bases from J, with 12 bases between. CDR3 length: 13 amino acids. Germline-derived CDR1 and CDR2 are SNHLY and FYNNEI. DNA of the CDR3: TGTGCCAGCAGGGTAGGGATCCTTCAGCCCCAGCATTTT. The encoded protein is CASRVGILQPQHF.

This clonotype occurred a few times. The chain is built from TRBV4-2 and TRBJ2-2; TRBD2 is a possible D gene (7 bases). The CDR3 sequence is 21 residues long. The V gene's germline CDR1 is LGHNA and CDR2 YNFKEQ. Between the trimmed V and J ends, which lost 1 base and 0 bases, there was a span of 24 bases. Here the CDR3 reads CASSQGGASGKKGANTGELFF. CDR3 in DNA: TGTGCCAGCAGCCAAGGGGGGGCGAGCGGGAAGAAGGGGGCGAACACCGGGGAGCTGTTTTTT.

In this sample, this clonotype turned up many times. The rearrangement uses TRBV5-1 and TRBJ1-3; the D gene is possibly TRBD1 (6 bases). This CDR3 contains 14 residues. Trimming stripped 1 base from V and 3 bases from J, with 8 bases between. The germline gives CDR1 SGHRS, CDR2 YFSETQ. The CDR3 here is CASSLTGIGNTIYF. The CDR3 DNA is TGCGCCAGCAGCTTGACAGGGATTGGAAACACCATATATTTT.

This clonotype showed up many times. The V and J genes are TRBV12-3 or TRBV12-4 and TRBJ1-5; the D is unclear. Trimming took 0 bases from V and 6 from J, leaving 9 bases between them. The CDR3 loop spans 14 amino acids. The CDR3 sequence: CASSLAGSSQPQHF. The CDR3 nucleotides read TGTGCCAGCAGTTTAGCAGGGTCAAGTCAGCCCCAGCATTTT.

CDR3 region: CAWGGSGLPEDTQYF. Here the CDR3 DNA reads TGTGCCTGGGGGGGGTCCGGACTCCCCGAGGATACGCAGTATTTT. The chain combines TRBV30 with TRBJ2-3; maybe TRBD2 (6 bases). V lost 5 bases, J lost 6 bases, and 21 bases lay in between. The CDR3 is 15 residues long. Germline assignment: CDR1 GTSNPN and CDR2 SVGIG (reference sequence).

This chain connects TRBV7-9 to TRBJ2-5; 9 nucleotides align to TRBD1. V shed 5 bases, J shed 4 bases, and the junction held 8 bases outside the gene matches. CDR1 and CDR2 from the germline V gene are SEHNR and FQNEAQ (reference sequence). The CDR3 is 15 amino acids. Here the CDR3 reads CASSHTQGAGETQYF. In DNA, the CDR3 is TGTGCCAGCAGCCACACACAGGGGGCGGGAGAGACCCAGTACTTC.

This clonotype showed up just a few times. This rearrangement joins TRBV5-6 to TRBJ2-3; D is uncertain. Trimming cost V 2 bases and J 2 bases, with 9 bases left between them. This CDR3 region has 14 residues. In germline, CDR1 is SGHDT, CDR2 YYEEEE. CDR3 bases: TGTGCCAGCAGCTTCGGACCGCTCACAGATACGCAGTATTTT. Its translation is CASSFGPLTDTQYF. Variable domain in full (rest from reference TRBV5-6 and TRBJ2-3): DAGVTQSPTHLIKTRGQQVTLRCSPKSGHDTVSWYQQALGQGPQFIFQYYEEEERQRGNFPDRFSGHQFPNYSSELNVNALLLGDSALYLCASSFGPLTDTQYFGPGTRLTVL.